The source of this T cell receptor (beta chain) is a study of cytomegalovirus exposure and HLA in healthy donors. Study observations and caveats: According to a subsequent analysis, TCR clusters from the first cohort were inclined to appear together in the 110 or so validation repertoires. Associated with cytomegalovirus, according to the listing, were around 160 TCR beta chains.

Sequencing used immunoSEQ multiplex PCR; TCRdb keeps in-frame clones, though not all of them. Of about 120,000 clones in the sample, roughly 89% were seen once. The CDR3 totals 16 residues. CDR1 is SGHNT, CDR2 YYREEE, per germline (reference sequence). V trimming: 4 bases; J trimming: 3 bases; junction bases outside the gene matches: 10. The donors were in the approximately 120-subject validation cohort; that cohort was separate from the roughly 660-subject first cohort. In the case of this clone: Its cognate antigen is unknown.

The sample consisted of PBMCs. This TCR came from a woman between 18 and 29 years old in good health and CMV-seronegative. V is TRBV5-4 and J is TRBJ1-3, with TRBD1 matching 7 bases. The CDR3 sequence: CASSKVQGIGGNTIYF. In nucleotides, the CDR3 is TGTGCCAGCAGCAAAGTACAGGGGATAGGTGGAAACACCATATATTTT.